The clone carrying this T cell receptor (beta chain) was counted many times. Its target is not known. This sample was included in a study of regulatory T cells in long-lasting Graves disease. CDR3 length: 16 amino acids. The germline V gene has CDR1 MDHEN and CDR2 SYDVKM. V was trimmed by 3 bases and J by 9 bases, leaving 18 bases between them. Time point given: persistent/refractory GD, antithyroid drugs over 5 years with positive TRAb. Preparation of the TCR library used RNA extracted from PBMCs. For TCR beta, libraries came from iRepertoire HTBI primers and Arm-PCR of CDR3 regions. As handled by the study authors: Samples collectively showed around 56 TRBV and approximately 14 TRBJ segments. Via MiXCR, TCRdb re-called the multiplex PCR reads, giving one row per CDR3 protein. The V and J calls here are based on TCRdb, not the publication. The sample carries 300,000 to 500,000 distinct CDR3 sequences, 20% recorded once.

Regarding the study as a whole: Newly diagnosed patients shared 966 public clonotypes; persistent patients shared some 2,600.

V and J are TRBV28 and TRBJ1-6; D unclear. The specimen comprised peripheral blood mononuclear cells (PBMCs), sampled when the disease was refractory, from a patient treated with antithyroid drugs. This clonotype was obtained from a female donor with Graves disease. The CDR3 loop is CASSFRWSVGSSPLHF. The CDR3 nucleotides are TGTGCCAGCAGTTTTCGATGGAGCGTCGGCAGTTCACCCCTCCACTTT.